One sample yielded the 3 T cell receptor beta chains listed below, sequenced in a study of T cell responses to AZD1222 COVID-19 vaccine. Generated by immunoSEQ multiplex PCR, the TCRdb table keeps only in-frame clones and is missing some. The table includes 65,000 to 85,000 clones, 75% to 85% detected once. This sample comprised peripheral blood, obtained 28 days after the second AZD1222 dose. Receptors originate from an adult who received the AZD1222 COVID-19 vaccine.

The chain combines TRBV11-2 with TRBJ2-5; weak D call: TRBD2 (6 bases). Trimming shortened V by 1 base and J by 1 base, and 16 bases separated the two germline ends. Germline V gene sequence: CDR1 SGHAT, CDR2 FQNNGV. The CDR3 runs to 17 residues. CDR3 region: CASSLGVAGLFQETQYF. CDR3 DNA sequence: TGTGCCAGCAGCTTAGGGGTGGCGGGGCTCTTCCAAGAGACCCAGTACTTC.

This chain connects TRBV11-2 to TRBJ1-6; D might be TRBD1 (5 bases). Germline CDR1 reads SGHAT; CDR2 reads FQNNGV. V lost 2 bases, J lost 7 bases, and 15 bases lay in between. The CDR3 is 16 amino acids. For the CDR3, the DNA is TGTGCCAGCAGCTTATTAGGGACCCCGGCCAATTCACCCCTCCACTTT. It codes for CASSLLGTPANSPLHF.

The rearrangement links TRBV14 to TRBJ2-7; possibly TRBD1 or TRBD2 for D (5 bases each). CDR1 SGHDN and CDR2 FVKESK come from the germline V gene. The V end was cut by 4 bases, the J end by 3 bases, with 10 bases between. CDR3 length: 13 amino acids. CDR3 coding DNA: TGTGCCAGCAGCCTAAGGGGAGTCTACGAGCAGTACTTC. Its protein product is CASSLRGVYEQYF.